This is a list of T cell receptor beta chains from one sample in a study of T cell repertoires in ileal Crohn's disease. Data came from immunoSEQ multiplex PCR; TCRdb stores just in-frame clones and leaves some out. The table shows more than 60,000 clones, with less than 90% occurring only once. Sample: ileal tissue. These receptors came from an adult with Crohn's disease. CDR3s include the opening cysteine and the closing phenylalanine or tryptophan. The D gene is left open where the match is weak. Size is stated for part of the rows, as once, few or many counts, or as a class when the clone is expanded.

abundance | j_gene | v_gene | d_gene | CDR3aa | CDR3nt
few | TRBJ1-2 | TRBV4-1 | NA | CASSLQAAGDYGYTF | TGCGCCAGCAGCCTACAAGCCGCAGGTGACTATGGCTACACCTTC
once | TRBJ1-5 | TRBV7-2 | TRBD1 | CASSIGTGSYLPQHF | TGTGCCAGCAGCATCGGGACAGGGAGCTACCTTCCCCAGCATTTT
NA | TRBJ2-7 | TRBV6-5 | NA | CASSYGTTYEQYF | TGTGCCAGCAGTTATGGCACTACTTACGAGCAGTACTTC
NA | TRBJ1-1 | TRBV6-5 | NA | CASSYRPRGEAFF | TGTGCCAGCAGTTACCGACCAAGGGGTGAAGCTTTCTTT
NA | TRBJ1-1 | TRBV5-4 | NA | CASSFRGMNTEAFF | TGTGCCAGCAGCTTCAGGGGAATGAACACTGAAGCTTTCTTT
NA | TRBJ1-1 | TRBV5-5 | NA | CASSFGPGRTEAFF | TGTGCCAGCAGCTTCGGCCCGGGGAGGACTGAAGCTTTCTTT
NA | TRBJ1-1 | TRBV7-9 | NA | CASSLHLFKMNTEAFF | TGTGCCAGCAGCTTACATCTATTCAAGATGAACACTGAAGCTTTCTTT
once | TRBJ2-1 | TRBV27 | NA | CASSLLPPNEQFF | TGTGCCAGCAGTTTACTCCCCCCCAATGAGCAGTTCTTC
NA | TRBJ2-5 | TRBV2 | TRBD2 | CASRVGFSGGRGETQYF | TGTGCCAGCAGGGTCGGTTTTAGCGGGGGAAGGGGAGAGACCCAGTACTTC
few | TRBJ1-3 | TRBV11-3 | NA | CASSPSGNTIYF | TGTGCCAGCAGCCCGAGTGGAAACACCATATATTTT
once | TRBJ1-2 | TRBV2 | NA | CASSPSRGEVDGYTF | TGTGCCAGCAGCCCCTCCCGGGGGGAAGTCGATGGCTACACCTTC
NA | TRBJ2-7 | TRBV27 | NA | CASSSYGLERYEQYF | TGTGCCAGCAGTTCCTACGGCCTAGAACGGTACGAGCAGTACTTC
NA | TRBJ1-5 | TRBV13 | TRBD1 | CASSTGTGYQPQHF | TGTGCCAGCAGCACCGGGACAGGATATCAGCCCCAGCATTTT
NA | TRBJ2-2 | TRBV2 | TRBD2 | CASSVGGGAFTGELFF | TGTGCCAGCAGTGTTGGCGGGGGGGCCTTCACCGGGGAGCTGTTTTTT
NA | TRBJ2-2 | TRBV7-6 | NA | CASSRTSRHSTGSNTGELFF | TGTGCCAGCAGCCGGACGTCTCGACACAGCACAGGGTCAAACACCGGGGAGCTGTTTTTT
NA | TRBJ1-2 | TRBV5-6 | NA | CASSLVGSGEGYGYTF | TGTGCCAGCAGCTTGGTCGGGTCAGGGGAGGGCTATGGCTACACCTTC
NA | TRBJ1-2 | TRBV11-2 | TRBD1 | CASSSDRVNYGYTF | TGTGCCAGCAGCTCGGACAGGGTCAACTATGGCTACACCTTC
NA | TRBJ1-2 | TRBV9 | TRBD1 | CASSGGTGVYGYTF | TGTGCCAGCAGCGGAGGGACAGGTGTCTATGGCTACACCTTC
once | TRBJ2-1 | TRBV10-2 | TRBD1 | CASRKGLRDRNNEQFF | TGCGCCAGCAGAAAGGGGTTGAGGGACAGGAATAATGAGCAGTTCTTC
NA | TRBJ2-5 | TRBV10-3 | NA | CAISGARSRETQYF | TGTGCCATCAGTGGGGCACGGTCCAGGGAGACCCAGTACTTC
NA | TRBJ1-5 | TRBV27 | TRBD1 | CASSRNLNPVGTANQPQHF | TGTGCCAGCAGCCGAAACCTGAACCCCGTTGGGACAGCCAATCAGCCCCAGCATTTT
NA | TRBJ2-1 | TRBV9 | TRBD2 | CASSVAAGLGYNEQFF | TGTGCCAGCAGCGTAGCTGCGGGACTAGGCTACAATGAGCAGTTCTTC
NA | TRBJ2-6 | TRBV28 | NA | CASSEHSGANVLTF | TGTGCCAGCAGCGAGCACTCTGGGGCCAACGTCCTGACTTTC
NA | TRBJ1-5 | TRBV27 | TRBD1 | CASSTTGVNQPQHF | TGTGCCAGCAGTACAACAGGGGTAAATCAGCCCCAGCATTTT
NA | TRBJ2-1 | TRBV10-3 | TRBD2 | CAISRTSGGNEQFF | TGTGCCATCAGCCGCACTAGCGGAGGGAATGAGCAGTTCTTC
NA | TRBJ1-4 | TRBV6-6 | NA | CASRSTATNEKLFF | TGTGCCAGCAGGTCGACAGCAACTAATGAAAAACTGTTTTTT
NA | TRBJ1-4 | TRBV5-6 | NA | CASSQTGNEKLFF | TGTGCCAGCAGCCAGACGGGGAATGAAAAACTGTTTTTT
NA | TRBJ1-2 | TRBV5-1 | NA | CASSLGSGYTF | TGCGCCAGCAGCTTGGGTTCGGGCTACACCTTC
NA | TRBJ2-2 | TRBV11-2 | NA | CASSKDTLDTGELFF | TGTGCCAGCAGCAAGGACACCCTCGACACCGGGGAGCTGTTTTTT
NA | TRBJ1-2 | TRBV5-6 | NA | CASSPLQENYGYTF | TGTGCCAGCAGCCCCTTACAGGAAAACTATGGCTACACCTTC
many | TRBJ1-1 | TRBV18 | TRBD1 | CASSPTGVLNTEAFF | TGTGCCAGCTCACCAACAGGGGTCTTGAACACTGAAGCTTTCTTT
once | TRBJ1-1 | TRBV27 | NA | CASSFGAEATNTEAFF | TGTGCCAGCAGTTTCGGCGCCGAGGCGACGAACACTGAAGCTTTCTTT
NA | TRBJ1-3 | TRBV4-1 | NA | CASSQGSQATYPFSGNTIYF | TGCGCCAGCAGCCAAGGTTCACAGGCGACATACCCATTCTCTGGAAACACCATATATTTT
NA | TRBJ1-1 | TRBV18 | NA | CASSGPMNTEAFF | TGTGCCAGCTCAGGGCCGATGAACACTGAAGCTTTCTTT
once | TRBJ1-1 | TRBV7-2 | NA | CASSLGSRVGIEAFF | TGTGCCAGCAGCTTAGGTTCCAGGGTTGGAATTGAAGCTTTCTTT
NA | TRBJ1-3 | TRBV2 | NA | CASTQDRIGNTIYF | TGTGCCAGCACCCAGGACAGAATTGGAAACACCATATATTTT
NA | TRBJ1-2 | TRBV4-2 | NA | CASQENRLTNYGYTF | TGTGCCAGCCAGGAAAACAGGCTGACTAACTATGGCTACACCTTC
once | TRBJ2-7 | TRBV15 | NA | CATSRDQGYEQYF | TGTGCCACCAGCAGAGATCAGGGGTACGAGCAGTACTTC
medium-sized | TRBJ1-1 | TRBV18 | NA | CASSPIDSSGTEAFF | TGTGCCAGCTCACCCATCGACAGCTCCGGTACTGAAGCTTTCTTT
NA | TRBJ1-5 | TRBV19 | TRBD1 | CASSIGGGQGSQPQHF | TGTGCCAGTAGTATCGGGGGGGGACAGGGCTCTCAGCCCCAGCATTTT
NA | TRBJ1-2 | TRBV7-2 | NA | CASSTGSLNYGYTF | TGTGCCAGCTCTACGGGGTCCCTTAACTATGGCTACACCTTC
NA | TRBJ2-5 | TRBV15 | NA | CATSRDPTEETQYF | TGTGCCACCAGCAGAGATCCCACTGAAGAGACCCAGTACTTC
few | TRBJ1-2 | TRBV27 | NA | CASSLRDTYGYTF | TGTGCCAGCAGCCTCCGGGACACCTATGGCTACACCTTC
few | TRBJ2-5 | TRBV30 | TRBD1 | CAWEQTGTVRTQYF | TGTGCCTGGGAACAAACCGGGACAGTTCGGACCCAGTACTTC
NA | TRBJ1-3 | TRBV9 | NA | CASSPGRGNTIYF | TGTGCCAGCAGCCCAGGAAGAGGAAACACCATATATTTT
NA | TRBJ1-2 | TRBV4-1 | TRBD1 | CASSQTPRDRALKYTF | TGCGCCAGCAGCCAAACGCCCCGGGACAGGGCGCTAAAGTACACCTTC
NA | TRBJ1-1 | TRBV2 | NA | CASRETENTEAFF | TGTGCCAGCAGAGAGACAGAGAACACTGAAGCTTTCTTT